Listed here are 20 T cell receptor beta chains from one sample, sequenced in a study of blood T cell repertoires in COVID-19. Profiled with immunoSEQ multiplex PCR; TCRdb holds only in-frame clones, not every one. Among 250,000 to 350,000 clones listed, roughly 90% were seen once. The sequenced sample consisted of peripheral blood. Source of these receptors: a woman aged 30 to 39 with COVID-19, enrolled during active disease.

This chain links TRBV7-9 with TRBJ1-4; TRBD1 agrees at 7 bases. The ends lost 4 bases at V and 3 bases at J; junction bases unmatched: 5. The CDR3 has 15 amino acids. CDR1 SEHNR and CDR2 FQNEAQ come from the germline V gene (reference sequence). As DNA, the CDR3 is TGTGCCAGCAGCTCGGCCGGGACAGCTAATGAAAAACTGTTTTTT. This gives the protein CASSSAGTANEKLFF.

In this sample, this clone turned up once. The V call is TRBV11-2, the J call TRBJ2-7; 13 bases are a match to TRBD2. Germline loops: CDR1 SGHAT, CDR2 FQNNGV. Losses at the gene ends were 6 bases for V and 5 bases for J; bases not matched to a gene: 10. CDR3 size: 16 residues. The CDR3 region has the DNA TGTGCCAGCAGTCAACCGGGGACTAGCGGGACCCACGAGCAGTACTTC. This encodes CASSQPGTSGTHEQYF.

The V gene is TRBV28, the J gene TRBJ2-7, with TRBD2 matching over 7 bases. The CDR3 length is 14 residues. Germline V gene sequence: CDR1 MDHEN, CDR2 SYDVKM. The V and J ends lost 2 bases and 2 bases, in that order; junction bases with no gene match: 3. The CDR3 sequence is CASSLRLAPYEQYF. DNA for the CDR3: TGTGCCAGCAGTTTAAGACTAGCCCCCTACGAGCAGTACTTC.

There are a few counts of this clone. The CDR3 DNA sequence: TGTGCCATCAGTGAGCCCTCCGGGACAGGGGATTATGGCTACACCTTC. This encodes CAISEPSGTGDYGYTF. This chain connects TRBV10-3 to TRBJ1-2, with 10 bases that match TRBD1. CDR1 is ENHRY, CDR2 SYGVKD, per germline. The CDR3 is 16 amino acids. V shed 2 bases and J 5 bases; nucleotides not matched to a gene: 8.

The CDR3 is CASSWGGTSGDTQYF. The CDR3 coding sequence is TGTGCCAGCAGCTGGGGCGGGACTAGTGGGGATACGCAGTATTTT. The chain combines TRBV5-4 with TRBJ2-3; 8 positions match TRBD2. The V gene end was trimmed by 3 bases and the J gene end by 6 bases; junction bases not matched to a gene: 9. The germline V gene has CDR1 SGHNT and CDR2 YYREEE (reference sequence). The CDR3 totals 15 residues.

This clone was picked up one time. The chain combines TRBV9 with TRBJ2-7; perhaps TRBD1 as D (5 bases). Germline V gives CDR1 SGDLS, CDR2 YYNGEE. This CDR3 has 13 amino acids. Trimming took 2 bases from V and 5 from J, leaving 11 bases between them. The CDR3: CASSVSGRNEQYF. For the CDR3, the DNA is TGTGCCAGCAGCGTTTCAGGGCGAAACGAGCAGTACTTC.

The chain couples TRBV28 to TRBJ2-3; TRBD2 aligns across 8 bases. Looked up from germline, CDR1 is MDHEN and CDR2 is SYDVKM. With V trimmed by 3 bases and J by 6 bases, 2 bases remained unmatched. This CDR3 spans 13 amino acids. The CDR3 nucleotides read TGTGCCAGCAGTTTGGGGACTAGTGATACGCAGTATTTT. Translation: CASSLGTSDTQYF.

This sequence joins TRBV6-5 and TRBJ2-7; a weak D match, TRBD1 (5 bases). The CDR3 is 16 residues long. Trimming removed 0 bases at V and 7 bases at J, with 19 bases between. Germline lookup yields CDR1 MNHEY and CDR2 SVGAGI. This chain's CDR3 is CASSYSGLALGQEQYF. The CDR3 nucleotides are TGTGCCAGCAGTTACTCGGGTCTCGCCCTGGGGCAGGAGCAGTACTTC.

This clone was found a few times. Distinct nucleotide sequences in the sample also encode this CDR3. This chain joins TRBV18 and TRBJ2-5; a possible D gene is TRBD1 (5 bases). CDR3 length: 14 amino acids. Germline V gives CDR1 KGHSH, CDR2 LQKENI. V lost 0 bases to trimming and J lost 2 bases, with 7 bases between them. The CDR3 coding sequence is TGTGCCAGCTCACCACCGGGGCAGCAAGAGACCCAGTACTTC. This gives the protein CASSPPGQQETQYF.

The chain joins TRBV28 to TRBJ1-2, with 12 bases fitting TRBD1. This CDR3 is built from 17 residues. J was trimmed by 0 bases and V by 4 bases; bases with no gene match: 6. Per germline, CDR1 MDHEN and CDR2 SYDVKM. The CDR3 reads CASSSGQGARANYGYTF. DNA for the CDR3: TGTGCCAGCAGTTCGGGACAGGGGGCGCGAGCTAACTATGGCTACACCTTC.

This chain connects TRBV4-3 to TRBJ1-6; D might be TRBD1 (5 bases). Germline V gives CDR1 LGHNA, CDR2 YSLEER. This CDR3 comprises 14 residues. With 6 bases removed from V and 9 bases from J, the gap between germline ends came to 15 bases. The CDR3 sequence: CASRGGSDGSPLHF. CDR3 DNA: TGCGCCAGCAGGGGGGGGTCGGACGGTTCACCCCTCCACTTT.

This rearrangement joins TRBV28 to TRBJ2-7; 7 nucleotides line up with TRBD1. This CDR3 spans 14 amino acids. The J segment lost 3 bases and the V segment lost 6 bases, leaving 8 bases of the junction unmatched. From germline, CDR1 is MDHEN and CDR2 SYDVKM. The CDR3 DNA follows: TGTGCCAGCAGCCCCCCGGGACAGATCTACGAGCAGTACTTC. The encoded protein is CASSPPGQIYEQYF.

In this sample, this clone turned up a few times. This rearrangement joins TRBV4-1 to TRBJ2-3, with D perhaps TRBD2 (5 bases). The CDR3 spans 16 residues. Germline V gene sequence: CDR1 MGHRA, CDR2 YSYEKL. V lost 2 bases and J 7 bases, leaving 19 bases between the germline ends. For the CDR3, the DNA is TGCGCCAGCAGCCAAAGCATACCAAATAGCGCCAATACGCAGTATTTT. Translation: CASSQSIPNSANTQYF.

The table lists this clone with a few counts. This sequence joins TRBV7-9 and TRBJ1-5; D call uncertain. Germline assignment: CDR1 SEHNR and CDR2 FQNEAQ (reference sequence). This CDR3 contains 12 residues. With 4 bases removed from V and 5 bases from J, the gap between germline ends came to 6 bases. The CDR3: CASSSDYQPQHF. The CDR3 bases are TGTGCCAGCAGCTCAGACTATCAGCCCCAGCATTTT.

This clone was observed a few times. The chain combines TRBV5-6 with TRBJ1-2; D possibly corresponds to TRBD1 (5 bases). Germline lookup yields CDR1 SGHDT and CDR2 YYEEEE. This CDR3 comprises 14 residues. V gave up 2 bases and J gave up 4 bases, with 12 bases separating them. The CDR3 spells CASSFGGLGYGYTF. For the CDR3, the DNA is TGTGCCAGCAGCTTTGGGGGACTCGGCTATGGCTACACCTTC.

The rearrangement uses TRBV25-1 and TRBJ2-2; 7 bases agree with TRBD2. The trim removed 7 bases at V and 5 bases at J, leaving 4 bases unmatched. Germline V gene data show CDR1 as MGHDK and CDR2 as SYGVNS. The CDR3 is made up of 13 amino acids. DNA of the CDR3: TGTGCCAGCAACCGGGGAGGGACCGGGGAGCTGTTTTTT. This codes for CASNRGGTGELFF.

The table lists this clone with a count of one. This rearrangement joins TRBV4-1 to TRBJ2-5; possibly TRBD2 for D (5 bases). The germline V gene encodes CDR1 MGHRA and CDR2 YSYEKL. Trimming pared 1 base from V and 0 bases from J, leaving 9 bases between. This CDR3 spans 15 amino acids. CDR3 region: CASSQAGLNQETQYF. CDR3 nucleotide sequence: TGCGCCAGCAGCCAAGCCGGACTGAACCAAGAGACCCAGTACTTC.

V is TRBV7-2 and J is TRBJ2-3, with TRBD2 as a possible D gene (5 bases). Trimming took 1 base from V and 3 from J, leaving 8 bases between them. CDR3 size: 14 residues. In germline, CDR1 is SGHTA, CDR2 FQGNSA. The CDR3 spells CASSLGGPTDTQYF. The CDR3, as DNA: TGTGCCAGCAGCTTAGGAGGGCCGACAGATACGCAGTATTTT.

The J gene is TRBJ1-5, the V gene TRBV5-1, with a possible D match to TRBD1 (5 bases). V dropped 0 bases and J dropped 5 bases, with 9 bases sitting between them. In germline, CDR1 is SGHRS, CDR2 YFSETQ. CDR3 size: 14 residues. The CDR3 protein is CASSLGGGDQPQHF. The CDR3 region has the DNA TGCGCCAGCAGCTTGGGCGGGGGGGATCAGCCCCAGCATTTT.

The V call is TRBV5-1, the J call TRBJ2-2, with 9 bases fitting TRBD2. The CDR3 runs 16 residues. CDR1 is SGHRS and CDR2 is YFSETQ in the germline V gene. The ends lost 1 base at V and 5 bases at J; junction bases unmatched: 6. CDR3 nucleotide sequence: TGCGCCAGCAGCTTGCCCGGGACTAGCCTTACCGGGGAGCTGTTTTTT. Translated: CASSLPGTSLTGELFF. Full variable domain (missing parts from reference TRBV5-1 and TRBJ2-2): KAGVTQTPRYLIKTRGQQVTLSCSPISGHRSVSWYQQTPGQGLQFLFEYFSETQRNKGNFPGRFSGRQFSNSRSEMNVSTLELGDSALYLCASSLPGTSLTGELFFGEGSRLTVL.